These 16 T cell receptor beta chains were all obtained from the same sample, sequenced in a study of radiation and T cells in renal cell carcinoma. The assay was immunoSEQ multiplex PCR, and TCRdb's table has in-frame clones only and misses some. The sample yields 94,000 or so clones, 82% seen once. Indicated time point: baseline pretreatment blood. Treatment meaning: 15 Gy SBRT to primary tumor, nephrectomy 4 weeks later. Sequencing used blood, obtained from a patient whose treatment included radiotherapy and nephrectomy. The receptor source for this set is a man aged 55-75 years with renal cell carcinoma.

In its sample, this clone was seen a few times. The chain has TRBV27 and TRBJ2-7, with D possibly TRBD1 on 6 matching bases. The V end lost 6 bases, the J end lost 7 bases, and 16 bases lay between the germline ends. The germline V gene has CDR1 MNHEY and CDR2 SMNVEV (reference sequence). The CDR3 length is 13 residues. The CDR3 reads CASSRRDNEEQYF. The CDR3 DNA reads as TGTGCCAGCAGCCGAAGGGACAACGAGGAGCAGTACTTC.

As to this clone: Its ends do not fully match the called genes, so a read error is possible. V is TRBV28 and J is TRBJ2-1; 7 bases are shared with TRBD1. Germline V lookup: CDR1 MDHEN, CDR2 SYDVKM. This CDR3 is 14 amino acids long. Here the CDR3 DNA reads TGTGCCAGCGGTTTAAACAGGGGCGAGAATGAGCAGTTCTTC. As protein: CASGLNRGENEQFF. The whole variable domain, remainder taken from reference TRBV28 and TRBJ2-1, is DVKVTQSSRYLVKRTGEKVFLECVQDMDHENMFWYRQDPGLGLRLIYFSYDVKMKEKGDIPEGYSVSREKKERFSLILESASTNQTSMYLCASGLNRGENEQFFGPGTRLTVL.

The V gene is TRBV19, the J gene TRBJ1-5; 7 bases fit TRBD1. Germline V gene data show CDR1 as LNHDA and CDR2 as SQIVND (reference sequence). Trimming removed 10 bases from V and 1 base from J; junction bases left unmatched: 4. This CDR3 is 13 amino acids long. The CDR3 loop is CATGQASNQPQHF. The CDR3 region has the DNA TGTGCCACCGGACAGGCGAGCAATCAGCCCCAGCATTTT.

This clone was seen a few times. J is TRBJ2-1 and V is TRBV9, with no clear D. The CDR3 is 13 residues long. The germline V gene has CDR1 SGDLS and CDR2 YYNGEE. The ends were cut back, 3 bases at V and 3 bases at J, with 7 bases in the middle. The CDR3 DNA reads TGTGCCAGCAGCGAGAAAGGCTACAATGAGCAGTTCTTC. Protein product: CASSEKGYNEQFF.

This clone was seen a handful of times. This chain connects TRBV30 to TRBJ1-5; no clear D gene. The CDR3 extends over 13 amino acids. Germline lookup yields CDR1 GTSNPN and CDR2 SVGIG (reference sequence). With 3 bases removed from V and 10 bases from J, the gap between germline ends came to 16 bases. The CDR3 loop is CAWSTTAAVPQHF. As DNA, the CDR3 is TGTGCCTGGAGCACGACGGCTGCGGTCCCCCAGCATTTT.

The chain carries TRBV19 and TRBJ2-5; the match to TRBD2 covers 8 bases. The J call could be wrong; TRBJ2-7 is a better fit for the DNA end. CDR3 length: 15 amino acids. CDR1 and CDR2 from the germline V gene are LNHDA and SQIVND (reference sequence). CDR3 in DNA: TGTGCCAGTAGTATGAGAGCGGGAGAGTCCTACGAGCAGTACTTC. This codes for CASSMRAGESYEQYF.

The V call is TRBV28, the J call TRBJ2-7; D is undetermined. The CDR3 contains 13 residues. The germline V and J ends were trimmed by 2 bases and 6 bases, with 11 bases remaining between them. CDR1 and CDR2 from the germline V gene are MDHEN and SYDVKM. In DNA form, the CDR3 reads TGTGCCAGCAGTTTAAAGGCCCCCGGCGAGCAGTACTTC. This encodes CASSLKAPGEQYF.

The V and J genes are TRBV2 and TRBJ2-5; D uncertain. The CDR3 extends over 13 amino acids. CDR1 is SNHLY and CDR2 is FYNNEI in the germline V gene. Trimming shortened V by 3 bases and J by 5 bases, and 10 bases separated the two germline ends. CDR3 DNA sequence: TGTGCCAGCAGTGAGGAAAATCGCGAGACCCAGTACTTC. It yields the protein CASSEENRETQYF.

The genes are TRBV7-8 and TRBJ2-1; D is ambiguous. The CDR3 is 14 residues long. In germline, CDR1 is SGHVS, CDR2 FQNEAQ. With 5 bases removed from V and 4 bases from J, the gap between germline ends came to 12 bases. The CDR3 DNA sequence: TGTGCCAGCAGCCACCGGGCCCGGTACAATGAGCAGTTCTTC. Its translation is CASSHRARYNEQFF.

This chain connects TRBV6-6 to TRBJ1-1; 8 bases line up with TRBD1. The CDR3 length is 14 residues. The V gene end was trimmed by 6 bases and the J gene end by 3 bases; junction bases not matched to a gene: 6. Germline lookup yields CDR1 MNHNY and CDR2 SVGAGI (reference sequence). As DNA, the CDR3 is TGTGCCAGCAGATTCCAGGGGGCGGACACTGAAGCTTTCTTT. This sequence encodes CASRFQGADTEAFF.

The V call is TRBV7-3, the J call TRBJ1-1, with 10 nucleotides matching TRBD1. The V segment lost 3 bases and the J segment 4 bases; nucleotides outside the gene matches: 5. CDR3 length: 15 amino acids. From germline, CDR1 is SGHTA and CDR2 FQGTGA. The CDR3 DNA reads as TGTGCCAGCAGCTTCGGACAGGGGGGTGGCACTGAAGCTTTCTTT. This encodes CASSFGQGGGTEAFF.

The chain joins TRBV27 to TRBJ2-7; 11 bases align to TRBD1. The CDR3 length is 15 residues. The J segment lost 2 bases and the V segment lost 5 bases, leaving 5 bases of the junction unmatched. CDR1 is MNHEY and CDR2 is SMNVEV in the germline V gene (reference sequence). The CDR3 DNA reads TGTGCCAGCAGTGGCCCGGGACAGGGGGCCTACGAGCAGTACTTC. It encodes CASSGPGQGAYEQYF.

This chain connects TRBV5-1 to TRBJ2-2; perhaps TRBD2 as D (6 bases). The CDR3 has 15 residues. The V end lost 2 bases, the J end lost 4 bases, and 12 bases lay between the germline ends. Per germline, CDR1 SGHRS and CDR2 YFSETQ. The DNA of the CDR3 is TGCGCCAGCAGCTTTTCTAGCGAAATCACCGGGGAGCTGTTTTTT. This translates into CASSFSSEITGELFF.

The chain combines TRBV28 with TRBJ1-4, with 8 bases that match TRBD1. Looked up from germline, CDR1 is MDHEN and CDR2 is SYDVKM. V trimming: 5 bases; J trimming: 5 bases; junction bases outside the gene matches: 4. The CDR3 has 14 amino acids. The CDR3, as DNA: TGTGCCAGCAGTCCAGGGGGCAAAAATGAAAAACTGTTTTTT. The encoded protein is CASSPGGKNEKLFF.

The chain's CDR3 is CASSFRNGPSYEQFF. The CDR3 DNA sequence: TGTGCCAGCAGCTTCCGGAACGGACCGTCCTATGAGCAGTTCTTC. V and J are TRBV5-4 and TRBJ2-1, with D uncertain. Trimming pared 2 bases from V and 8 bases from J, leaving 17 bases between. Germline V gives CDR1 SGHNT, CDR2 YYREEE (reference sequence). The length of the CDR3 is 15 residues.

This clone appeared a few times. The V call is TRBV4-2, the J call TRBJ2-2, with 7 bases matching TRBD1. The V gene's germline CDR1 is LGHNA and CDR2 YNFKEQ. V shed 5 bases, J shed 4 bases, and the junction held 7 bases outside the gene matches. The CDR3 has 15 residues. This CDR3 reads CASSRGQDGTGELFF. The DNA for the CDR3 is TGTGCCAGCAGCAGGGGGCAGGATGGCACCGGGGAGCTGTTTTTT.